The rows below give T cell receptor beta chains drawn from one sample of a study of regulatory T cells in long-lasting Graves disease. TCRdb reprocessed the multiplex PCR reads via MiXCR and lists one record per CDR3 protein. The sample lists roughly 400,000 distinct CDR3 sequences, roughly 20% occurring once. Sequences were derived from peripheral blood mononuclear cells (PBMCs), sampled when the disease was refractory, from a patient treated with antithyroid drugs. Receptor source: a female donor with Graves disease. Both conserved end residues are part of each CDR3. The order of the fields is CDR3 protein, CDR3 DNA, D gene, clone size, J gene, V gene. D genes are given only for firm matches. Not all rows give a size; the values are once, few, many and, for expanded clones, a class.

CDR3 protein: CASNQGPNEQFF
CDR3 DNA: TGTGCTAGCAACCAAGGTCCGAATGAGCAGTTCTTC
D gene: -
clone size: few
J gene: TRBJ2-1
V gene: TRBV7-9

CDR3 protein: CASSLLRGAEAFF
CDR3 DNA: TGTGCCAGCAGTCTCCTCCGGGGCGCTGAAGCTTTCTTT
D gene: -
clone size: many
J gene: TRBJ1-1
V gene: TRBV12-3/TRBV12-4

CDR3 protein: CASSYRDRESAFF
CDR3 DNA: TGTGCCAGCAGCTACCGGGACAGGGAGTCGGCTTTCTTT
D gene: TRBD1
clone size: few
J gene: TRBJ1-1
V gene: TRBV7-9

CDR3 protein: CASSIDQRARETQYF
CDR3 DNA: TGTGCCAGTAGTATAGATCAAAGGGCAAGGGAGACCCAGTACTTC
D gene: -
clone size: few
J gene: TRBJ2-5
V gene: TRBV19

CDR3 protein: CASRQLAFGETQYF
CDR3 DNA: TGCGCCAGCAGACAGCTGGCCTTCGGGGAGACCCAGTACTTC
D gene: -
clone size: few
J gene: TRBJ2-5
V gene: TRBV5-1

CDR3 protein: CASSAGTGGMSYEQYF
CDR3 DNA: TGTGCCAGCAGCGCCGGGACAGGGGGTATGTCCTACGAGCAGTACTTC
D gene: TRBD1
clone size: -
J gene: TRBJ2-7
V gene: TRBV9

CDR3 protein: CASSIVDRNTGELFF
CDR3 DNA: TGTGCCAGTAGTATAGTAGACAGGAACACCGGGGAGCTGTTTTTT
D gene: -
clone size: few
J gene: TRBJ2-2
V gene: TRBV19

CDR3 protein: CSAREWDRGYEQYF
CDR3 DNA: TGCAGTGCTAGAGAGTGGGACAGGGGCTACGAGCAGTACTTC
D gene: TRBD1
clone size: -
J gene: TRBJ2-7
V gene: TRBV20-1

CDR3 protein: CASSLSSPAGSYGYTF
CDR3 DNA: TGTGCCAGCAGCTTATCCTCCCCGGCGGGTAGCTATGGCTACACCTTC
D gene: -
clone size: few
J gene: TRBJ1-2
V gene: TRBV7-2

CDR3 protein: CASSYVLKNTEAFF
CDR3 DNA: TGTGCCAGCAGTTATGTCTTGAAGAACACTGAAGCTTTCTTT
D gene: -
clone size: many
J gene: TRBJ1-1
V gene: TRBV6-8

CDR3 protein: CASSLSRRGTEAFF
CDR3 DNA: TGTGCCAGCAGTTTATCTCGGCGGGGCACTGAAGCTTTCTTT
D gene: -
clone size: few
J gene: TRBJ1-1
V gene: TRBV27

CDR3 protein: CASSLLASSYEQYF
CDR3 DNA: TGTGCCAGCAGCTTACTGGCCAGCTCCTACGAGCAGTACTTC
D gene: -
clone size: many
J gene: TRBJ2-7
V gene: TRBV7-2

CDR3 protein: CASSLNGDSNQPQHF
CDR3 DNA: TGCGCCAGCAGCTTGAACGGGGACAGCAATCAGCCCCAGCATTTT
D gene: -
clone size: -
J gene: TRBJ1-5
V gene: TRBV5-1

CDR3 protein: CASSETAQGTQYF
CDR3 DNA: TGTGCCAGCAGTGAAACAGCCCAGGGGACCCAGTACTTC
D gene: -
clone size: many
J gene: TRBJ2-5
V gene: TRBV2

CDR3 protein: CASGLTTSDPSPETQYF
CDR3 DNA: TGTGCTAGTGGTTTGACGACTAGCGACCCATCCCCGGAGACCCAGTACTTC
D gene: TRBD2
clone size: many
J gene: TRBJ2-5
V gene: TRBV12-5

CDR3 protein: CASSIWGGTEAFF
CDR3 DNA: TGTGCCAGTAGTATTTGGGGCGGCACTGAAGCTTTCTTT
D gene: -
clone size: -
J gene: TRBJ1-1
V gene: TRBV19

CDR3 protein: CASTPRGQASFEQYF
CDR3 DNA: TGTGCCAGCACCCCAAGGGGGCAGGCCTCTTTCGAGCAGTACTTC
D gene: TRBD1
clone size: -
J gene: TRBJ2-7
V gene: TRBV12-3/TRBV12-4

CDR3 protein: CASSTLSGWGTEAFF
CDR3 DNA: TGTGCCAGTAGTACCCTATCGGGCTGGGGCACTGAAGCTTTCTTT
D gene: -
clone size: -
J gene: TRBJ1-1
V gene: TRBV19

CDR3 protein: CASRMIVAGPQSPPYEQYF
CDR3 DNA: TGCGCCAGCAGGATGATAGTAGCGGGGCCCCAATCCCCTCCCTACGAGCAGTACTTC
D gene: TRBD2
clone size: -
J gene: TRBJ2-7
V gene: TRBV5-1

CDR3 protein: CASSFGPMETQYF
CDR3 DNA: TGTGCCAGCAGCTTCGGGCCAATGGAGACCCAGTACTTC
D gene: -
clone size: many
J gene: TRBJ2-5
V gene: TRBV7-3

CDR3 protein: CASSLATFNYEQYF
CDR3 DNA: TGTGCCAGCAGTTTAGCGACTTTTAACTACGAGCAGTACTTC
D gene: -
clone size: -
J gene: TRBJ2-7
V gene: TRBV6-2/TRBV6-3

CDR3 protein: CSATTGGNTEAFF
CDR3 DNA: TGCAGTGCTACGACAGGGGGGAACACTGAAGCTTTCTTT
D gene: TRBD1
clone size: many
J gene: TRBJ1-1
V gene: TRBV20-1

CDR3 protein: CASSAGFKLSAEGYGYTF
CDR3 DNA: TGCGCCAGCAGCGCGGGCTTTAAGTTAAGCGCAGAGGGCTATGGCTACACCTTC
D gene: -
clone size: few
J gene: TRBJ1-2
V gene: TRBV5-1

CDR3 protein: CASHRVGTEAFF
CDR3 DNA: TGTGCCAGTCACAGGGTTGGCACTGAAGCTTTCTTT
D gene: -
clone size: many
J gene: TRBJ1-1
V gene: TRBV2

CDR3 protein: CASSLSWTGKETQYF
CDR3 DNA: TGTGCCAGCAGTTTAAGTTGGACAGGAAAAGAGACCCAGTACTTC
D gene: TRBD1
clone size: many
J gene: TRBJ2-5
V gene: TRBV28

CDR3 protein: CASSPTTSNQPQHF
CDR3 DNA: TGTGCCAGCAGTCCGACCACTAGCAATCAGCCCCAGCATTTT
D gene: -
clone size: many
J gene: TRBJ1-5
V gene: TRBV12-3/TRBV12-4

CDR3 protein: CASTQTGSGELFF
CDR3 DNA: TGTGCCAGCACCCAAACAGGGTCCGGGGAGCTGTTTTTT
D gene: -
clone size: many
J gene: TRBJ2-2
V gene: TRBV12-3/TRBV12-4

CDR3 protein: CASQRQGPSTGELFF
CDR3 DNA: TGTGCCAGCCAACGACAGGGACCAAGCACCGGGGAGCTGTTTTTT
D gene: TRBD1
clone size: -
J gene: TRBJ2-2
V gene: TRBV18

CDR3 protein: CASSQDALTGMSTGELFF
CDR3 DNA: TGCGCCAGCAGCCAAGATGCCCTGACAGGGATGAGCACCGGGGAGCTGTTTTTT
D gene: TRBD1
clone size: -
J gene: TRBJ2-2
V gene: TRBV4-3

CDR3 protein: CASSRAAGPAGNTIYF
CDR3 DNA: TGTGCCAGCAGCCGAGCCGCGGGGCCTGCTGGAAACACCATATATTTT
D gene: -
clone size: -
J gene: TRBJ1-3
V gene: TRBV7-2

CDR3 protein: CASSLVQGLSTGELFF
CDR3 DNA: TGTGCCAGCAGCTTGGTCCAGGGGCTATCTACCGGGGAGCTGTTTTTT
D gene: -
clone size: -
J gene: TRBJ2-2
V gene: TRBV5-6

CDR3 protein: CASSDTDSSYNEQFF
CDR3 DNA: TGTGCCAGCAGTGATACCGACAGCTCCTACAATGAGCAGTTCTTC
D gene: -
clone size: -
J gene: TRBJ2-1
V gene: TRBV6-4

CDR3 protein: CASSPSGGRVGKLFF
CDR3 DNA: TGTGCCAGCAGTCCCTCGGGGGGCAGAGTTGGAAAACTGTTTTTT
D gene: -
clone size: many
J gene: TRBJ1-4
V gene: TRBV6-2/TRBV6-3

CDR3 protein: CASSPQDGYYEQYF
CDR3 DNA: TGTGCCAGCAGTCCACAGGACGGATACTACGAGCAGTACTTC
D gene: -
clone size: many
J gene: TRBJ2-7
V gene: TRBV12-3/TRBV12-4

CDR3 protein: CASTPRAGRAEAFF
CDR3 DNA: TGTGCCAGCACCCCAAGGGCGGGGAGAGCTGAAGCTTTCTTT
D gene: -
clone size: many
J gene: TRBJ1-1
V gene: TRBV28

CDR3 protein: CASSRTSQETQYF
CDR3 DNA: TGTGCCAGCAGCCGGACAAGCCAAGAGACCCAGTACTTC
D gene: -
clone size: many
J gene: TRBJ2-5
V gene: TRBV6-1

CDR3 protein: CASSPGQDGYTF
CDR3 DNA: TGTGCCAGCAGCCCCGGACAGGATGGCTACACCTTC
D gene: TRBD1
clone size: many
J gene: TRBJ1-2
V gene: TRBV12-3/TRBV12-4

CDR3 protein: CASSPRLAGAGELFF
CDR3 DNA: TGTGCCAGCAGTCCACGACTAGCGGGAGCCGGGGAGCTGTTTTTT
D gene: TRBD2
clone size: -
J gene: TRBJ2-2
V gene: TRBV6-2/TRBV6-3

CDR3 protein: CAWAWATSPYEQYF
CDR3 DNA: TGTGCCTGGGCCTGGGCCACATCACCCTACGAGCAGTACTTC
D gene: -
clone size: -
J gene: TRBJ2-7
V gene: TRBV30

CDR3 protein: CASSFTTGSYEQYF
CDR3 DNA: TGTGCCAGCAGCTTCACGACAGGGAGCTACGAGCAGTACTTC
D gene: TRBD1
clone size: many
J gene: TRBJ2-7
V gene: TRBV11-2

CDR3 protein: CASSSDRGVNTEAFF
CDR3 DNA: TGTGCCAGTAGTAGCGACAGGGGCGTTAACACTGAAGCTTTCTTT
D gene: TRBD1
clone size: few
J gene: TRBJ1-1
V gene: TRBV19

CDR3 protein: CASSYGTGPGNQPQHF
CDR3 DNA: TGTGCCAGCAGTTATGGGACAGGACCGGGCAATCAGCCCCAGCATTTT
D gene: TRBD1
clone size: few
J gene: TRBJ1-5
V gene: TRBV6-5